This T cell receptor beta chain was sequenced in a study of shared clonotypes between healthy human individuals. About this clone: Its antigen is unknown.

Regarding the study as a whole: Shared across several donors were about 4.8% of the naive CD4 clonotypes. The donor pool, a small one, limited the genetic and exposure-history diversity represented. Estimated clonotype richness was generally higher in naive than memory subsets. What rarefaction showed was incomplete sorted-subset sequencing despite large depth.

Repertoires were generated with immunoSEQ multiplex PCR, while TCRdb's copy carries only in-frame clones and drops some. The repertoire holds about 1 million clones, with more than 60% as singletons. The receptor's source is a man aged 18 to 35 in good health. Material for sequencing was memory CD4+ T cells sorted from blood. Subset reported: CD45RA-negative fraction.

The CDR3 DNA sequence: TGTGCCACCAGCAGCCGAGGGAGGGGGGCCAACGTCCTGACTTTC. Amino acids: CATSSRGRGANVLTF. The genes are TRBV15 and TRBJ2-6, with D possibly matching TRBD2 (6 bases). The CDR3 is made up of 15 amino acids. Germline CDR1 and CDR2: LNHNV and YYDKDF (reference sequence). Trimming removed 3 bases from V and 4 bases from J, with 10 bases in between.